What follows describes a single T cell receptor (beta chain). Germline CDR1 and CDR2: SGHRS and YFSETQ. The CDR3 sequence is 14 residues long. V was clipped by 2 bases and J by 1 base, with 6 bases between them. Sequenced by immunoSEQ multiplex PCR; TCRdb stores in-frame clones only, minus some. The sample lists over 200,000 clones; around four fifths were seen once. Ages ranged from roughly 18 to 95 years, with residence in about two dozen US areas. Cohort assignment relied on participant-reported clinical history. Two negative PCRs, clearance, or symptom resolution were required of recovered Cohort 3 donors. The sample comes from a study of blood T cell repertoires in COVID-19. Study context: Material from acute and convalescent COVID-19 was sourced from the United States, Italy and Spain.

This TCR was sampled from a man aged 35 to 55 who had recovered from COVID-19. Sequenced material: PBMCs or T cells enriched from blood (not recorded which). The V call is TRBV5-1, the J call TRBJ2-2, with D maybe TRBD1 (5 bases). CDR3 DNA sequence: TGCGCCAGCAGCTTCACAGGGAACACCGGGGAGCTGTTTTTT. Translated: CASSFTGNTGELFF.